One T cell receptor beta chain is described in this entry. This entry is derived from a study of T-cell reconstitution after alpha-beta-depleted transplantation in children. Germline CDR1 LNHDA, CDR2 SQIVND (reference sequence). V was trimmed by 5 bases and J by 4 bases, leaving 14 bases between them. This CDR3 comprises 14 residues. Molecular barcoding with unique molecular identifiers was used for the TCRbeta library. TCRdb reprocessed the PCR reads via MiXCR and lists one record per CDR3 protein. The sample carries 450,000 to 600,000 distinct CDR3 sequences, about 17% recorded once. Sequences were derived from PBMCs from the stem cell graft donor, sampled from the stem cell graft. V usage is TRBV19 and J usage is TRBJ1-1, with D perhaps matching TRBD1 (5 bases). This receptor was identified in a human donor who donated a stem cell graft to a child with acute lymphoblastic leukemia. In nucleotides, the CDR3 is TGTGCCAGTAGTTTTTTCCGGGACTCCACTGAAGCTTTCTTT. It codes for CASSFFRDSTEAFF.